This TCR beta chain was retrieved from a study of tumor-infiltrating lymphocytes in oesophageal squamous cell carcinoma. In TCRdb, the PCR reads were re-called with MiXCR into one record per CDR3 protein. In the table there are around 22,000 distinct CDR3 sequences, 30% to 40% of which are singletons. The CDR3 extends over 15 amino acids. The V and J ends lost 3 bases and 0 bases respectively, with 8 bases between them. Germline loops: CDR1 SGHTA, CDR2 FQGNSA. Sequencing used esophageal tumor tissue. The clonotype originates from a male donor with esophageal squamous cell carcinoma. The rearrangement uses TRBV7-2 and TRBJ1-4; D is unclear. The CDR3: CASSFSYSTNEKLFF. In nucleotides, the CDR3 is TGTGCCAGCAGCTTCTCCTATTCAACTAATGAAAAACTGTTTTTT.